This TCR beta chain was sequenced for a study of blood T cell repertoires in COVID-19. Study summary: T cells, B-cell-depleted T cells, or PBMCs supplied cDNA or gDNA.

Trimming took 3 bases from V and 6 from J; bases not matched to a gene: 9. The CDR3 runs 16 residues. CDR1 is SEHNR, CDR2 FQNEAQ, per germline (reference sequence). Libraries were prepared by immunoSEQ multiplex PCR; TCRdb keeps only in-frame clonotypes and omits some of them. The table includes 29,000 or so clones, about 92% detected once. Sequencing was performed on peripheral blood. This clonotype was sampled from a man in his fifties or sixties with active COVID-19. The chain combines TRBV7-9 with TRBJ2-3; 10 bases fit TRBD2. The CDR3 DNA reads as TGTGCCAGCAGCTTGTCGCTAGCGGGAGTGATTGATACGCAGTATTTT. This translates into CASSLSLAGVIDTQYF.